One T cell receptor beta chain is described in this entry. This entry comes from a study of blood T cell repertoires in COVID-19. About the study: The samples span acute and convalescent COVID-19 from the United States, Italy and Spain. T cells, B-cell-depleted T cells, or PBMCs supplied cDNA or gDNA.

Germline lookup yields CDR1 MNHNY and CDR2 SVGAGI (reference sequence). CDR3 length equals 11 residues. Trimming cost V 8 bases and J 4 bases; bases outside gene matches: 2. Original handling: How many nucleated cells were present was estimated from reference gene primer amplification. The data were produced by immunoSEQ multiplex PCR, yet TCRdb's version contains in-frame clones alone and is incomplete. V and J calls and clone size follow that table, whereas D and trimming were derived from the DNA. This sample has roughly 250,000 clones; roughly 88% occur once, and the top ten carry 0.87%. Sequencing used peripheral blood. This chain links TRBV6-6 with TRBJ2-7; 7 bases align to TRBD2. The receptor was isolated from a human donor with COVID-19, enrolled during active disease. The donor label of this sample is uncertain. The CDR3 DNA follows: TGTGCCAGCCGGCGGGAGTACGAGCAGTACTTC. Translating gives CASRREYEQYF.